This T cell receptor beta chain stems from a study of Graves' ophthalmopathy and Graves' hyperthyroidism. A note on this clonotype: What it recognizes is unknown.

Researchers took RNA transcripts and amplified TCR beta CDR3 regions from them. HTBI primers were employed in first-round RT-PCR, then a second-round multiplex PCR followed. MiXCR was run by TCRdb on the multiplex PCR reads, yielding one entry per CDR3 protein. The sample carries roughly 610,000 distinct CDR3 sequences, approximately 22% recorded once. General observations from the study: Blood samples also showed most expanded thyroid clonotypes exceeding 0.001 frequency. With a specificity of around 76% and a sensitivity of over 65%, the model predicted ophthalmopathy progression.

Stable hyperthyroidism meant no progression to ophthalmopathy within 18 months of follow-up. Exclusion criteria comprised other autoimmune diseases, uncontrolled infections, pregnancy or lactation in patients. Sequenced input: peripheral blood. The sequence derives from a woman aged 18-30 years with stable Graves' hyperthyroidism. Some clones in this sample may be carry-over from other donors' samples.

CDR3 sequence (DNA): TGTGCCAGCAGCCAAGAGACCCGTGGCCCGAGCTCCTACGAGCAGTACTTC. Its translation: CASSQETRGPSSYEQYF. This sequence joins TRBV12-3 or TRBV12-4 and TRBJ2-7, with D unresolved. V was cut by 6 bases and J by 0 bases, with 21 bases left in between. This CDR3 region has 17 residues.